The rows below give T cell receptor beta chains drawn from one sample of a study of control samples from healthy donors and cancer patients. Clones were sequenced by immunoSEQ multiplex PCR, and TCRdb holds only the in-frame ones, with some missing. The sample shows over 200,000 clones, about four fifths of them seen only once. Source material: PBMCs. These receptors originate from a woman in her sixties or seventies with lung cancer. Each CDR3 is given with its conserved first and last residue. D genes are given only for firm matches. Some rows mark clone size as missing; the rest say once, few, many or name a class of expanded clone.

TRBJ2-5 TRBV6-5 TRBD1 - CASIRDRVQETQYF TGTGCCAGCATCCGAGACAGGGTCCAAGAGACCCAGTACTTC
TRBJ2-3 TRBV7-9 - - CASSLVSGAADTQYF TGTGCCAGCAGCTTAGTGAGCGGCGCCGCAGATACGCAGTATTTT
TRBJ2-7 TRBV11-1 - once CASSLDSGMIYEQYF TGTGCCAGCAGCTTAGATAGCGGAATGATCTACGAGCAGTACTTC
TRBJ1-5 TRBV4-2 - - CASSQGSSGGNQPQHF TGTGCCAGCAGCCAAGGGTCATCAGGGGGCAATCAGCCCCAGCATTTT
TRBJ2-5 TRBV5-1 TRBD1 - CASSEMNRGETQYF TGCGCCAGCAGCGAGATGAACAGGGGAGAGACCCAGTACTTC
TRBJ2-7 TRBV5-4 TRBD2 - CASSIAGVGTYEQYF TGTGCCAGCAGCATAGCGGGAGTGGGGACCTACGAGCAGTACTTC
TRBJ1-1 TRBV2 - - CASSGESGTEAFF TGTGCCAGCAGTGGGGAAAGCGGCACTGAAGCTTTCTTT
TRBJ2-7 TRBV5-1 - - CARSLPGEGRGEQYF TGCGCCCGCAGCCTCCCGGGGGAGGGCAGGGGGGAGCAGTACTTC
TRBJ1-4 TRBV27 - - CASRRGRENEKLFF TGTGCCAGCAGGCGGGGACGGGAGAATGAAAAACTGTTTTTT
TRBJ2-2 TRBV6-1 - - CASSEAGPNTGELFF TGTGCCAGCAGTGAAGCCGGGCCCAACACCGGGGAGCTGTTTTTT
TRBJ1-2 TRBV2 - - CASSGASVNTF TGTGCCAGCAGTGGTGCGTCAGTAAACACCTTC
TRBJ1-5 TRBV6-1 - - CASSEVGAGQPQHF TGTGCCAGCAGTGAAGTGGGGGCGGGACAGCCCCAGCATTTT
TRBJ2-7 TRBV5-1 TRBD1 - CASSLGTGERQYF TGCGCCAGCAGCTTGGGGACAGGGGAAAGGCAGTACTTC
TRBJ2-7 TRBV10-3 TRBD1 - CAISAGTGGYEQYF TGTGCCATCAGCGCAGGGACAGGCGGATACGAGCAGTACTTC
TRBJ1-1 TRBV6-1 - - CASSETATMDGEAFF TGTGCCAGCAGTGAAACAGCCACTATGGACGGGGAAGCTTTCTTT
TRBJ2-1 TRBV6-5 - - CASSHPASSYNEQFF TGTGCCAGCAGCCACCCCGCGAGCTCCTACAATGAGCAGTTCTTC
TRBJ2-2 TRBV6-5 TRBD2 once CASRRLAATGELFF TGTGCCAGCAGGAGGCTAGCGGCCACCGGGGAGCTGTTTTTT
TRBJ2-2 TRBV6-5 - - CASSFSGPPNTGELFF TGTGCCAGCAGTTTCTCAGGGCCCCCGAACACCGGGGAGCTGTTTTTT
TRBJ2-2 TRBV7-9 - - CASSLGTLNTGELFF TGTGCCAGCAGCTTAGGGACTCTCAACACCGGGGAGCTGTTTTTT
TRBJ1-6 TRBV2 TRBD1 - CASSVGTAGSPLHF TGTGCCAGCAGTGTAGGGACAGCAGGGTCACCCCTCCACTTT
TRBJ2-5 TRBV7-9 - - CASSLAGPGQGTQYF TGTGCCAGCAGCTTAGCGGGGCCGGGGCAAGGGACCCAGTACTTC
TRBJ1-1 TRBV3-1/TRBV3-2 - - CASSPGTQEAFF TGTGCCAGCAGTCCCGGGACACAAGAAGCTTTCTTT
TRBJ2-7 TRBV2 TRBD1 many CASSFTGEEQYF TGTGCCAGCAGCTTCACAGGGGAAGAGCAGTACTTC
TRBJ2-5 TRBV3-1/TRBV3-2 TRBD2 - CASSQISGTSGKETQYF TGTGCCAGCAGCCAGATCTCCGGGACTAGCGGAAAAGAGACCCAGTACTTC